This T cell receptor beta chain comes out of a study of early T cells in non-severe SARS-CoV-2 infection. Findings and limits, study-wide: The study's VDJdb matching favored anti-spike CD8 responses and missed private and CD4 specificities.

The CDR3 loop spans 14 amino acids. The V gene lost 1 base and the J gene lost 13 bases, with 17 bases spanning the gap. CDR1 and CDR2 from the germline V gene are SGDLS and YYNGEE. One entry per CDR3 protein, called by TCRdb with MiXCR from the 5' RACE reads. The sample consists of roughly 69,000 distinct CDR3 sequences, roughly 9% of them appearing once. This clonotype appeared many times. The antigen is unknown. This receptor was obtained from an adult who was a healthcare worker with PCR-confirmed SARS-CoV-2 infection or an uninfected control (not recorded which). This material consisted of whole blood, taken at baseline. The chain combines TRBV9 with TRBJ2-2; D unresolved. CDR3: CASSVSHFSLGLFF. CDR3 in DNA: TGTGCCAGCAGCGTATCCCACTTTTCCTTGGGGCTGTTTTTT. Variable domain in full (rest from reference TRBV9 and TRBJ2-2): DSGVTQTPKHLITATGQRVTLRCSPRSGDLSVYWYQQSLDQGLQFLIQYYNGEERAKGNILERFSAQQFPDLHSELNLSSLELGDSALYFCASSVSHFSLGLFFGEGSRLTVL.